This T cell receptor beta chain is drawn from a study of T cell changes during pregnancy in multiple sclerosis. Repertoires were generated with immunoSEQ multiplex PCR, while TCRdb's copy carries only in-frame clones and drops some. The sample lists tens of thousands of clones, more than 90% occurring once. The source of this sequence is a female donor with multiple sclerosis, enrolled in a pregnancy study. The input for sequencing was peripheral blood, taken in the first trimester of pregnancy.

CDR3 residues: CASKPIGTPNYGYTF. Written as DNA, the CDR3 is TGTGCCAGCAAACCAATAGGGACACCTAACTATGGCTACACCTTC. V gene TRBV21-1 combines with J gene TRBJ1-2; the DNA was not compared with TRBD1, the D call given in the table. TRBV21-1 is classified as a pseudogene. The CDR3 has 15 amino acids.